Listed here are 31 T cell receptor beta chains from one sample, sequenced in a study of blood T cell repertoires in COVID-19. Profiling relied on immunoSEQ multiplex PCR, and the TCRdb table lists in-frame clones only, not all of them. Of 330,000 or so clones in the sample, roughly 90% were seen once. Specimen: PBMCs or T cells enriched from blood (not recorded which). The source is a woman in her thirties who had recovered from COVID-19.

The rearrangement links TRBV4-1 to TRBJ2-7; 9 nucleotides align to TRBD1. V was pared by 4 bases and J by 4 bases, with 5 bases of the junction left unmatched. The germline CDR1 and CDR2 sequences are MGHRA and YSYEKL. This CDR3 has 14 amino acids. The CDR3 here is CASSPRQGGYEQYF. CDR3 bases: TGCGCCAGCAGCCCCAGACAGGGGGGGTACGAGCAGTACTTC.

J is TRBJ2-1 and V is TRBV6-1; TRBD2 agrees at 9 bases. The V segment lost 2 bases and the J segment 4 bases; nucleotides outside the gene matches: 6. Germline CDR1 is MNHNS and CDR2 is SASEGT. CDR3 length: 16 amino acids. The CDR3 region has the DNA TGTGCCAGCAGTGAATCCCCTAGCGGGGTGTACAATGAGCAGTTCTTC. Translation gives CASSESPSGVYNEQFF.

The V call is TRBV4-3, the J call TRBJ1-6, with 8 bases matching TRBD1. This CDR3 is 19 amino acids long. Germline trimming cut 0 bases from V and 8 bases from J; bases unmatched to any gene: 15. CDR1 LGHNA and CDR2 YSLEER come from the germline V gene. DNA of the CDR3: TGCGCCAGCAGCCAAGATCCATGGGCGGCAGGGGGCTCGCATTCACCCCTCCACTTT. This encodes CASSQDPWAAGGSHSPLHF.

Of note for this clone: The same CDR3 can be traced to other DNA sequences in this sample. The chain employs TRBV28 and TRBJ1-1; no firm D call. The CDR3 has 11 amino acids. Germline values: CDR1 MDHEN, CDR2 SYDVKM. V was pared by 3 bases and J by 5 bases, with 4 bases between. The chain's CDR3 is CASSFGTEAFF. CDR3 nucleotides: TGTGCCAGCAGTTTCGGGACTGAAGCTTTCTTT.

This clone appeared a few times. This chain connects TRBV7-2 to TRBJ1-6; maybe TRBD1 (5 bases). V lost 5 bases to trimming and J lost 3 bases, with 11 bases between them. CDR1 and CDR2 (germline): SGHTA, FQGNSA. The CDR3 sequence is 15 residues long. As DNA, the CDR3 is TGTGCCAGCAGCCCGCCGACAGTCTATAATTCACCCCTCCACTTT. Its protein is CASSPPTVYNSPLHF.

This CDR3 reads CASSWTPGGGELFF. The CDR3 bases are TGTGCCAGTAGTTGGACCCCCGGGGGCGGGGAGCTGTTTTTT. V is TRBV19 and J is TRBJ2-2; maybe TRBD2 (6 bases). Germline V gene data show CDR1 as LNHDA and CDR2 as SQIVND (reference sequence). V was pared by 5 bases and J by 7 bases, with 14 bases between. The CDR3 runs 14 residues.

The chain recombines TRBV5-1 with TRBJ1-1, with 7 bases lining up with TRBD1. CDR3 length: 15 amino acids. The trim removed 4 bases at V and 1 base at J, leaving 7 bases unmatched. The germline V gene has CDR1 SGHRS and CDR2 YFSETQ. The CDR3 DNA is TGCGCCAGCAGCCCACAGGGGATTGAGAACACTGAAGCTTTCTTT. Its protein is CASSPQGIENTEAFF.

CDR3 nucleotides: TGTGCCAGCAGCCCCCCAGGGACTACTGAGCAGTTCTTC. It encodes CASSPPGTTEQFF. The chain couples TRBV7-6 to TRBJ2-1; 7 bases align to TRBD2. The germline CDR1 and CDR2 sequences are SGHVS and FNYEAQ. This CDR3 is built from 13 residues. V was clipped by 5 bases and J by 9 bases; unmatched bases: 7.

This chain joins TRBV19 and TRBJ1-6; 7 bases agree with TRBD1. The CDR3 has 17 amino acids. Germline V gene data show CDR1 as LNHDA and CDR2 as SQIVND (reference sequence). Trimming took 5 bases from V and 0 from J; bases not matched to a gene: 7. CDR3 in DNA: TGTGCCAGTAGTCCCAGACAGGGCAGCTCCTATAATTCACCCCTCCACTTT. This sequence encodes CASSPRQGSSYNSPLHF.

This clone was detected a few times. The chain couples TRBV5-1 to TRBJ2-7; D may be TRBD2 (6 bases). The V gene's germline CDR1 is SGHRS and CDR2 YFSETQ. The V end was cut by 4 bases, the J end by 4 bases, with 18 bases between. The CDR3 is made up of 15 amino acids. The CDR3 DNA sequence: TGCGCCAGCAGCCCCCCCGGGAGACGCAGTTACGAGCAGTACTTC. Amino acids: CASSPPGRRSYEQYF.

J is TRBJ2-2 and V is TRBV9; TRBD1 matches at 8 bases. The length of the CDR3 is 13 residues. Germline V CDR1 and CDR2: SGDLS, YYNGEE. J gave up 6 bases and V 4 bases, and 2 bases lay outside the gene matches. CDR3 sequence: CASSSQGAGELFF. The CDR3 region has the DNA TGTGCCAGCAGCTCACAGGGGGCCGGGGAGCTGTTTTTT.

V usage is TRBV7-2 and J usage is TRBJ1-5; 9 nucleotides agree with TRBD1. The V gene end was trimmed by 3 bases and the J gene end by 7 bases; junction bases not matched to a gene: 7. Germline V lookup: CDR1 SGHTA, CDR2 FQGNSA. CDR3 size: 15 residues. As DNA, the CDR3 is TGTGCCAGCAGCTTTGGACAGGGGACGTGGCAGCCCCAGCATTTT. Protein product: CASSFGQGTWQPQHF.

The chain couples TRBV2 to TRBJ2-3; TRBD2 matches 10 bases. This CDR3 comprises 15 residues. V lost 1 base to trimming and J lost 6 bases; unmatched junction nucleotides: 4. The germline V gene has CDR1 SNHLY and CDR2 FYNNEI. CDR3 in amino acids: CASSEEASGGDTQYF. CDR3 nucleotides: TGTGCCAGCAGTGAAGAGGCTAGCGGGGGCGATACGCAGTATTTT.

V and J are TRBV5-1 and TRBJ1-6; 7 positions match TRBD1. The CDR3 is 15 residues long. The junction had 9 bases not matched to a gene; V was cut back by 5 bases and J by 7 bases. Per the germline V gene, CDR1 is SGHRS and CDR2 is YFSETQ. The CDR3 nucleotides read TGCGCCAGCAGATCAACCGGGACAGCCAATTCACCCCTCCACTTT. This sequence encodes CASRSTGTANSPLHF.

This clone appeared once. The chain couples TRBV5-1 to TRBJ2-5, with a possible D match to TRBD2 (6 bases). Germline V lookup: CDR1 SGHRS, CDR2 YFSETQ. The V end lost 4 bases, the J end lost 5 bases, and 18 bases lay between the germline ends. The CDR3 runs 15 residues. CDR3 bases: TGCGCCAGCAGCGGAGATGCCGGGAGTAGCGAGACCCAGTACTTC. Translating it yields CASSGDAGSSETQYF.

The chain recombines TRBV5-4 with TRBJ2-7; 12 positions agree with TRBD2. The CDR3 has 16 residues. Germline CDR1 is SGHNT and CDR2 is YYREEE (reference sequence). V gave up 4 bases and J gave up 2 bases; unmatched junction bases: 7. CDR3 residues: CASSAPLAGGTYEQYF. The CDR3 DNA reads TGTGCCAGCAGCGCGCCACTAGCGGGGGGTACCTACGAGCAGTACTTC.

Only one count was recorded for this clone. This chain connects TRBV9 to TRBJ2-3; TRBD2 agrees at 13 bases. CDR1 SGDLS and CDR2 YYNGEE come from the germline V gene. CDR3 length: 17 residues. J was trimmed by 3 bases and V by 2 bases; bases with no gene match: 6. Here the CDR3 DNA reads TGTGCCAGCAGCGTCGAGACTAGCGGGGGGTTAACAGATACGCAGTATTTT. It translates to CASSVETSGGLTDTQYF.

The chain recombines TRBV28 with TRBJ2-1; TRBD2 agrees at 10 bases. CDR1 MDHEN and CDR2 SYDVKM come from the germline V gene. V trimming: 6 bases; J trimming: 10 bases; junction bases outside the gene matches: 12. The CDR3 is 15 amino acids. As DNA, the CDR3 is TGTGCCAGCAGCTCCGTCCTAGCGGGGGCTTGGGAGCAGTTCTTC. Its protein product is CASSSVLAGAWEQFF. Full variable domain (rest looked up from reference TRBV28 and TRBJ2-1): DVKVTQSSRYLVKRTGEKVFLECVQDMDHENMFWYRQDPGLGLRLIYFSYDVKMKEKGDIPEGYSVSREKKERFSLILESASTNQTSMYLCASSSVLAGAWEQFFGPGTRLTVL.

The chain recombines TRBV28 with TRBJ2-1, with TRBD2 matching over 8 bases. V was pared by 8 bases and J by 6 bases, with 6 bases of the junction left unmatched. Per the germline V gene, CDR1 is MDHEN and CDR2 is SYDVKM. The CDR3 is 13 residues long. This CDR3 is CASERENPNEQFF. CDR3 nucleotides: TGTGCCAGCGAGCGGGAGAATCCCAATGAGCAGTTCTTC. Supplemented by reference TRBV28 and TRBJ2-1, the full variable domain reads DVKVTQSSRYLVKRTGEKVFLECVQDMDHENMFWYRQDPGLGLRLIYFSYDVKMKEKGDIPEGYSVSREKKERFSLILESASTNQTSMYLCASERENPNEQFFGPGTRLTVL.

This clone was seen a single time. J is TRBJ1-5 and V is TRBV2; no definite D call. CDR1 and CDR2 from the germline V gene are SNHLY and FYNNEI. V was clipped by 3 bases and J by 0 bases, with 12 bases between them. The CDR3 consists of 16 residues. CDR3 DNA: TGTGCCAGCAGTGAGGGCAGGTCGGTTAGCAATCAGCCCCAGCATTTT. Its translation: CASSEGRSVSNQPQHF. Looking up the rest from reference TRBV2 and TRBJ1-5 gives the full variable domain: EPEVTQTPSHQVTQMGQEVILRCVPISNHLYFYWYRQILGQKVEFLVSFYNNEISEKSEIFDDQFSVERPDGSNFTLKIRSTKLEDSAMYFCASSEGRSVSNQPQHFGDGTRLSIL.

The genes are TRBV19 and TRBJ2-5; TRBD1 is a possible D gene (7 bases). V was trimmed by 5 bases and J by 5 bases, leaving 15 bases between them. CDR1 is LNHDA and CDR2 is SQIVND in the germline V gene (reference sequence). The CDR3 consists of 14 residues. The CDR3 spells CASSGGTATETQYF. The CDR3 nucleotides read TGTGCCAGTAGTGGGGGGACAGCAACTGAGACCCAGTACTTC.

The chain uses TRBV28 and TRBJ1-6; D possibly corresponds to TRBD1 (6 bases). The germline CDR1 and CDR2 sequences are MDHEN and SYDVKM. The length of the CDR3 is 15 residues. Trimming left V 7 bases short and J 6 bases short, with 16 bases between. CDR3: CASIGQGTGNSPLHF. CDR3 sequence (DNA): TGTGCCAGCATCGGCCAGGGGACGGGTAATTCACCCCTCCACTTT.

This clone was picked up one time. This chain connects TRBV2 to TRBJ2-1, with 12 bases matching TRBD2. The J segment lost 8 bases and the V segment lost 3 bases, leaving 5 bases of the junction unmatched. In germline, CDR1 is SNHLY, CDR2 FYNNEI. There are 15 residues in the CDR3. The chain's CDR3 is CASSDLAGGPYEQFF. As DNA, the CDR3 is TGTGCCAGCAGTGACCTAGCGGGAGGGCCCTATGAGCAGTTCTTC.

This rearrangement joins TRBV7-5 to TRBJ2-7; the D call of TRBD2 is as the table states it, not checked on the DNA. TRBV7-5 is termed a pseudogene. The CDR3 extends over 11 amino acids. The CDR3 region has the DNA TGTGCCGCGCGGGCTAATTACGAGCAGTACTTC. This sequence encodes CAARANYEQYF.

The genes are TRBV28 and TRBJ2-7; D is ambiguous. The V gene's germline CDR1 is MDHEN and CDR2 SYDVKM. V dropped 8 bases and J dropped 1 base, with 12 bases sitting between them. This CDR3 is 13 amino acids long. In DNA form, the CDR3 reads TGTGCCAGCCGCCTCACACAGTCCTACGAGCAGTACTTC. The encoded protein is CASRLTQSYEQYF.

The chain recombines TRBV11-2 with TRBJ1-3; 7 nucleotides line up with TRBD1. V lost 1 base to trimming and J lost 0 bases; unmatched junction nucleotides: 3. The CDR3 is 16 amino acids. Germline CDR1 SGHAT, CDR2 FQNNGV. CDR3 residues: CASSLATGLSGNTIYF. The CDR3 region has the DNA TGTGCCAGCAGCTTAGCGACAGGGCTCTCTGGAAACACCATATATTTT. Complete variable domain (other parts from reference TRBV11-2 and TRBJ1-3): EAGVAQSPRYKIIEKRQSVAFWCNPISGHATLYWYQQILGQGPKLLIQFQNNGVVDDSQLPKDRFSAERLKGVDSTLKIQPAKLEDSAVYLCASSLATGLSGNTIYFGEGSWLTVV.

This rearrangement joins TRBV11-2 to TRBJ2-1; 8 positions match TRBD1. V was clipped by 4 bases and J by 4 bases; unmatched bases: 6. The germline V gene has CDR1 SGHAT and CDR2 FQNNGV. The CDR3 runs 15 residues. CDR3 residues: CASSSRGPTYNEQFF. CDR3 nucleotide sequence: TGTGCCAGCAGCTCCAGGGGGCCCACTTACAATGAGCAGTTCTTC.

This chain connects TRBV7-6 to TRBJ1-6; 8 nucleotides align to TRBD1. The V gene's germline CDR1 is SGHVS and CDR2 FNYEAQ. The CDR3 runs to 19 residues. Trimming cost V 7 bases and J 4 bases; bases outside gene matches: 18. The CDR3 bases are TGTGCCAGCATCTATTCCGGGACAGGACTAAAACCTTATAATTCACCCCTCCACTTT. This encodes CASIYSGTGLKPYNSPLHF. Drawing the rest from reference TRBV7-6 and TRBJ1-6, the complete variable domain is GAGVSQSPRYKVTKRGQDVALRCDPISGHVSLYWYRQALGQGPEFLTYFNYEAQQDKSGLPNDRFSAERPEGSISTLTIQRTEQRDSAMYRCASIYSGTGLKPYNSPLHFGNGTRLTVT.

CDR3 amino acids: CASSQGKDQPQHF. The CDR3 coding sequence is TGTGCCAGCTCACAGGGGAAGGATCAGCCCCAGCATTTT. The chain couples TRBV18 to TRBJ1-5, with D possibly matching TRBD1 (5 bases). The V gene's germline CDR1 is KGHSH and CDR2 LQKENI. This CDR3 has 13 residues. V shed 4 bases and J shed 5 bases, with 9 bases lying between them.

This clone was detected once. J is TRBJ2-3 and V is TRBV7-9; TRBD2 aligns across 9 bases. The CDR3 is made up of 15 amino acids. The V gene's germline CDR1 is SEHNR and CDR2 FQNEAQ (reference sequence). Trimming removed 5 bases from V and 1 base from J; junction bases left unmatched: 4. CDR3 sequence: CASSQLAGGTDTQYF. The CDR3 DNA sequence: TGTGCCAGCAGCCAATTAGCGGGGGGCACAGATACGCAGTATTTT. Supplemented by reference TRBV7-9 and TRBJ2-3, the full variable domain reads DTGVSQNPRHKITKRGQNVTFRCDPISEHNRLYWYRQTLGQGPEFLTYFQNEAQLEKSRLLSDRFSAERPKGSFSTLEIQRTEQGDSAMYLCASSQLAGGTDTQYFGPGTRLTVL.

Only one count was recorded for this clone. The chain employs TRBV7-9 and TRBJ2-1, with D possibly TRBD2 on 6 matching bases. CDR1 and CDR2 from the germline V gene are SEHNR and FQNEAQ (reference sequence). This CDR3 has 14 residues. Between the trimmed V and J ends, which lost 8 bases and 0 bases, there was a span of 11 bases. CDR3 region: CASERASSYNEQFF. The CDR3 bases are TGTGCCAGCGAGCGGGCAAGCTCCTACAATGAGCAGTTCTTC.